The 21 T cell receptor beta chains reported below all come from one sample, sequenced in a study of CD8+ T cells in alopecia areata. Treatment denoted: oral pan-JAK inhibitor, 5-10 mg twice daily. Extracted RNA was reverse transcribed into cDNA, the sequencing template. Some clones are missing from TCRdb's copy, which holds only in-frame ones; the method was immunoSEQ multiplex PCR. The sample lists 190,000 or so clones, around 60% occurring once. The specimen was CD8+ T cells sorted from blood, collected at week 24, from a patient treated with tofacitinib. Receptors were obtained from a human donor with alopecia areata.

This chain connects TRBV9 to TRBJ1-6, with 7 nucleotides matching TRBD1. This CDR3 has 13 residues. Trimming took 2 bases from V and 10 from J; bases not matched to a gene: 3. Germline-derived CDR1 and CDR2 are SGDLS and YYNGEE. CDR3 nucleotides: TGTGCCAGCAGCGTTGGGGACAGCTCACCCCTCCACTTT. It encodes CASSVGDSSPLHF.

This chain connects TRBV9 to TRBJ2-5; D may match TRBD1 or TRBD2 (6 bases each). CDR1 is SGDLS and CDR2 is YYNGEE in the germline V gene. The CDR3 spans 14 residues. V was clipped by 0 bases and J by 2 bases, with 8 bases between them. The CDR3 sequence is CASSVGGGQETQYF. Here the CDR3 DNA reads TGTGCCAGCAGCGTAGGAGGGGGGCAAGAGACCCAGTACTTC.

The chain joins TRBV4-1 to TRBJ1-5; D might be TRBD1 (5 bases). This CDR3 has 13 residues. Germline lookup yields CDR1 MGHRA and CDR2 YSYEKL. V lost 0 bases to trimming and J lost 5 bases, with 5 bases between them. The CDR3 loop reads CASSQEGDQPQHF. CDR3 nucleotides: TGCGCCAGCAGCCAAGAAGGGGATCAGCCCCAGCATTTT.

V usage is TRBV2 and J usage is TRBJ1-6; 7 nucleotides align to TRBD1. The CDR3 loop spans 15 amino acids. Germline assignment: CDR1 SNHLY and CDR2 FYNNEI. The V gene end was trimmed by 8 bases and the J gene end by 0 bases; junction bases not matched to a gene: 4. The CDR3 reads CASQRQGSYNSPLHF. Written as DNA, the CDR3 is TGTGCCAGCCAACGACAGGGCTCCTATAATTCACCCCTCCACTTT.

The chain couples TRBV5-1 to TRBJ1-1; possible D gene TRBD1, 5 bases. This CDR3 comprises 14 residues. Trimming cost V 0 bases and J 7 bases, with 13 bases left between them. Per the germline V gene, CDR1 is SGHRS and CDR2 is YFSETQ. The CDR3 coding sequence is TGCGCCAGCAGCTTGGCCGGAGGGACCTATGAAGCTTTCTTT. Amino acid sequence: CASSLAGGTYEAFF.

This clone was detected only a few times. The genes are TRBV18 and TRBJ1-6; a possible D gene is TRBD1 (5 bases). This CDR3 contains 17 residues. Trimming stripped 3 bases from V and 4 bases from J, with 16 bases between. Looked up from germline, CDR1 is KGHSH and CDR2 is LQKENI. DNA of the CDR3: TGTGCCAGCTCACCCCTGGAGGCCGGGACTTATAATTCACCCCTCCACTTT. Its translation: CASSPLEAGTYNSPLHF.

The CDR3 spells CASSAEGVRTQYF. The CDR3 bases are TGTGCCAGCAGTGCCGAGGGGGTACGGACCCAGTACTTC. The genes are TRBV25-1 and TRBJ2-5, with D tentatively TRBD1 (6 bases). The CDR3 runs 13 residues. Trimming removed 4 bases at V and 7 bases at J, with 13 bases between. Germline values: CDR1 MGHDK, CDR2 SYGVNS.

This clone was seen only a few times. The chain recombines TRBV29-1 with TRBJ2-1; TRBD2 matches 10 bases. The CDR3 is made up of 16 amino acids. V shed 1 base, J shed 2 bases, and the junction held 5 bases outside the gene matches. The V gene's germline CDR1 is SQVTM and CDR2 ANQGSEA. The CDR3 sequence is CSVEGASGGAYNEQFF. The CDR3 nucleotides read TGCAGCGTTGAAGGTGCTAGCGGGGGAGCCTACAATGAGCAGTTCTTC.

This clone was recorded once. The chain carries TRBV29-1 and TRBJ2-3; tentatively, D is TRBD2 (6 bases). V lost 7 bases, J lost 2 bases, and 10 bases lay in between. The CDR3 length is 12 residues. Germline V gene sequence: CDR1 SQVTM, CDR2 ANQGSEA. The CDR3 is CSAGGFTDTQYF. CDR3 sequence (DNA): TGCAGCGCCGGGGGTTTCACAGATACGCAGTATTTT.

The CDR3 coding sequence is TGTGCCAGTAGATACCGGGACAGGGGCCCCAACACCGGGGAGCTGTTTTTT. Protein: CASRYRDRGPNTGELFF. V and J are TRBV19 and TRBJ2-2; TRBD1 matches at 10 bases. Trimming cost V 6 bases and J 2 bases; bases outside gene matches: 9. This CDR3 has 17 residues. CDR1 and CDR2 (germline): LNHDA, SQIVND (reference sequence).

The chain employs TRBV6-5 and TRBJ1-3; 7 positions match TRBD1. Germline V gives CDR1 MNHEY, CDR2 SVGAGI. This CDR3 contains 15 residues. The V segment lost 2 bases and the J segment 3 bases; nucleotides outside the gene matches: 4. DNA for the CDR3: TGTGCCAGCAGTTACAACAGGGGTATTGGAAACACCATATATTTT. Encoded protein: CASSYNRGIGNTIYF.

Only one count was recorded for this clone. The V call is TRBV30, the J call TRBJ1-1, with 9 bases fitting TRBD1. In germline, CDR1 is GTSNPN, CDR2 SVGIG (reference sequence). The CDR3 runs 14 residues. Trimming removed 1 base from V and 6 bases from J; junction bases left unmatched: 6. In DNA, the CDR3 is TGTGCCTGGAGTGGTACGGGACAGGGCTCTGAAGCTTTCTTT. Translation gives CAWSGTGQGSEAFF.

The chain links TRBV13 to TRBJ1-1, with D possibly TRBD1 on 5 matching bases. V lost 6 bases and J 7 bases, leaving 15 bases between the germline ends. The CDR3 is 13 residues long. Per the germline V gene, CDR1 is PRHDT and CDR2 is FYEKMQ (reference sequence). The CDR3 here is CASSPARRGEAFF. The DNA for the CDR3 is TGTGCCAGCAGTCCGGCGCGGAGGGGTGAAGCTTTCTTT.

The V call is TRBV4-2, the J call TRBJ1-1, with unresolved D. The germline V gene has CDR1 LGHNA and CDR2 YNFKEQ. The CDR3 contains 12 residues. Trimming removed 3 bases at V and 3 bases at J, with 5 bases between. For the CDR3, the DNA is TGTGCCAGCAGCCACGGGTACACTGAAGCTTTCTTT. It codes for CASSHGYTEAFF.

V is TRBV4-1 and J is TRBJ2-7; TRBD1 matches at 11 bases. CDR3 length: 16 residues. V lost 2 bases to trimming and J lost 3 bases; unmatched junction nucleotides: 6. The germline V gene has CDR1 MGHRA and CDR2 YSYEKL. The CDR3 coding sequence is TGCGCCAGCAGCCAATACCCGGGACAGGGGGGCTACGAGCAGTACTTC. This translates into CASSQYPGQGGYEQYF.

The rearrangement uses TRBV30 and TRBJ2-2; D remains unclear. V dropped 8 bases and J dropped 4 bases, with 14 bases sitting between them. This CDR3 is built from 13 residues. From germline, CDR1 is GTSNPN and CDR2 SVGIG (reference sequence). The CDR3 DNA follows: TGTGCCGGCCCGGGCCCCCCCACCGGGGAGCTGTTTTTT. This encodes CAGPGPPTGELFF.

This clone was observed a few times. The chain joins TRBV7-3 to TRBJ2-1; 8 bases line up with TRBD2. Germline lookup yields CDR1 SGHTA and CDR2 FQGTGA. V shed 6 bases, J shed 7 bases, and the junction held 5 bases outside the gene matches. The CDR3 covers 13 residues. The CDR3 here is CASSSSGGNEQFF. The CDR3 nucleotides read TGTGCCAGCAGTTCCAGCGGGGGAAATGAGCAGTTCTTC.

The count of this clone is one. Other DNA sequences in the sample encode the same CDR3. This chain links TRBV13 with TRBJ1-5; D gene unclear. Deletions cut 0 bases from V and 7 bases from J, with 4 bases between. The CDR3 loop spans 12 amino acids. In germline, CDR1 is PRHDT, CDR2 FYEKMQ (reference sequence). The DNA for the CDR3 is TGTGCCAGCAGCTTAGGGAGACAGCCCCAGCATTTT. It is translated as CASSLGRQPQHF.

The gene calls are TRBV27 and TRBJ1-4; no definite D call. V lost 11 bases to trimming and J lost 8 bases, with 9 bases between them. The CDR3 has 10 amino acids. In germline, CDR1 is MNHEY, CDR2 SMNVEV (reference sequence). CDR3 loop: CASPQEKLFF. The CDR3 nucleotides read TGTGCCTCGCCCCAGGAAAAACTGTTTTTT.

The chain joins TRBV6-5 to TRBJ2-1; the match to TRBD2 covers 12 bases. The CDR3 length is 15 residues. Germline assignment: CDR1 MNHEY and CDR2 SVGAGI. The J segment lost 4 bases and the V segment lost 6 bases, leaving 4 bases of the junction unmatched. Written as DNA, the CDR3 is TGTGCCAGCAGCCCGACTAGCGGGGGTTACAATGAGCAGTTCTTC. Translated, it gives CASSPTSGGYNEQFF.

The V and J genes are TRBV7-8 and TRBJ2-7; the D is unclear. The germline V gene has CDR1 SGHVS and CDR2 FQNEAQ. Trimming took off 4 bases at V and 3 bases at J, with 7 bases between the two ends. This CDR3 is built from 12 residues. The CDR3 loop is CASSSVDYEQYF. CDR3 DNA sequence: TGTGCCAGCAGCTCGGTGGACTACGAGCAGTACTTC.